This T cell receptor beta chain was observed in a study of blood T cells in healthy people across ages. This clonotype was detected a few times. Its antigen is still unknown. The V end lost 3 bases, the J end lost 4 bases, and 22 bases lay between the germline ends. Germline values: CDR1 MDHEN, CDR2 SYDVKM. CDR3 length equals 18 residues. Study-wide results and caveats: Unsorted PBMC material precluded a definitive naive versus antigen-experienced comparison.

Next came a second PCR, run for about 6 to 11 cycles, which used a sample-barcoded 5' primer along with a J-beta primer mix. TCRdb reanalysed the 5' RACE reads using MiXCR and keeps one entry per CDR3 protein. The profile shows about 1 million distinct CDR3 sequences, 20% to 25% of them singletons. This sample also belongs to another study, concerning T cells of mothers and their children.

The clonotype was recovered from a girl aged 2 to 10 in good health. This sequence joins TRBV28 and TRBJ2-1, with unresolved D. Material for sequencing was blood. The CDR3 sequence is CASSLYSPGLENYNEQFF. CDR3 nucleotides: TGTGCCAGCAGTTTGTACAGTCCCGGGTTGGAAAATTACAATGAGCAGTTCTTC.